The entry below describes one TCR beta chain. This specimen belongs to a study of shared clonotypes between healthy human individuals. Genomic DNA of each subset was evenly split across several immunoSEQ plates. This table comes from immunoSEQ multiplex PCR, and its TCRdb copy is limited to in-frame clones, with some not included. The sample yields 400,000 to 600,000 clones, nearly 80% seen once. Trimming removed 5 bases at V and 6 bases at J, with 14 bases between. Germline CDR1 LNHDA, CDR2 SQIVND (reference sequence). The CDR3 covers 13 residues. The sequence was obtained from a woman aged 40-49 years in good health. Some clones in this sample may be carry-over from other donors' samples. The chain links TRBV19 to TRBJ2-7; no clear D gene. Sample: PBMCs. CDR3 coding DNA: TGTGCCAGTAGTGTGTACGGAGAAGGCGAGCAGTACTTC. Its protein is CASSVYGEGEQYF.